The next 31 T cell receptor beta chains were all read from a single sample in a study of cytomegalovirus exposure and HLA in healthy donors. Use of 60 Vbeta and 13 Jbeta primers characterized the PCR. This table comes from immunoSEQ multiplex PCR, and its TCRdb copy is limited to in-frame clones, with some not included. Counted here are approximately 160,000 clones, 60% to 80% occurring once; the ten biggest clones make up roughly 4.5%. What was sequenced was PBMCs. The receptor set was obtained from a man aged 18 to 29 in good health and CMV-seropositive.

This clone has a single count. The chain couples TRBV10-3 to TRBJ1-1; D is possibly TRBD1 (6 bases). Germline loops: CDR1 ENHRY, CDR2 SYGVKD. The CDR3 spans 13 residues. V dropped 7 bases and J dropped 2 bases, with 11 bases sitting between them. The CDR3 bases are TGTGCCATCATGGGGGCTAGTAACACTGAAGCTTTCTTT. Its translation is CAIMGASNTEAFF.

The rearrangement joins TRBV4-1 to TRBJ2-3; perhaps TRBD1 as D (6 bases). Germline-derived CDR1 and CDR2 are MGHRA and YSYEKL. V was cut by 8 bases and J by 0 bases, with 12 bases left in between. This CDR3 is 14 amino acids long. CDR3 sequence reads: CASRDTRSTDTQYF. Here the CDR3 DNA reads TGCGCCAGCCGGGACACCCGAAGCACAGATACGCAGTATTTT.

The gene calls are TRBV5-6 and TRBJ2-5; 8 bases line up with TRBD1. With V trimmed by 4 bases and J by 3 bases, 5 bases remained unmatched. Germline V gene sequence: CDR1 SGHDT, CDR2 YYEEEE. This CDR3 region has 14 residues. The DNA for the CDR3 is TGTGCCAGCAGCAAGCAGGGGGCTAAAGAGACCCAGTACTTC. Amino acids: CASSKQGAKETQYF.

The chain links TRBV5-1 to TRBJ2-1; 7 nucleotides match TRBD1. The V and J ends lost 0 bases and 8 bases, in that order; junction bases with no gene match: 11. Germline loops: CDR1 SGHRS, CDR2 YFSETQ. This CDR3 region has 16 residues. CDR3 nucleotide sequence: TGCGCCAGCAGCTTGGGGGCAGGGGGAAAGCTTGATGAGCAGTTCTTC. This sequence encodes CASSLGAGGKLDEQFF.

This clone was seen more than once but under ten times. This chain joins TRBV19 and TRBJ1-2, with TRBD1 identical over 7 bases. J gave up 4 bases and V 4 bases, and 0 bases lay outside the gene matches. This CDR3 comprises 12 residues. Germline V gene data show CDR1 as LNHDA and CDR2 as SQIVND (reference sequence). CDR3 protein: CASSRQGYGYTF. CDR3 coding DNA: TGTGCCAGTAGTAGACAGGGCTATGGCTACACCTTC.

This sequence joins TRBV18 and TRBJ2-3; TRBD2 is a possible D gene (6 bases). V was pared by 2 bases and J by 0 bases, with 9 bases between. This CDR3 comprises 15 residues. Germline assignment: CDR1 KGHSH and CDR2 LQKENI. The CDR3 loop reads CASSPMGGSTDTQYF. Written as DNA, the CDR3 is TGTGCCAGCTCACCAATGGGGGGTAGCACAGATACGCAGTATTTT.

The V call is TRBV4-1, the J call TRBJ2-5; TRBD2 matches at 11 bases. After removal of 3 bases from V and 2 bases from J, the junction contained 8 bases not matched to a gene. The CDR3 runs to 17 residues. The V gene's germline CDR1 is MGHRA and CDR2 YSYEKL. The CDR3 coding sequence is TGCGCCAGCAGCCACACCGGAGTAGCGGGAGGGCAAGAGACCCAGTACTTC. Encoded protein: CASSHTGVAGGQETQYF.

The CDR3 region is CASSELAGGYEQYV. CDR3 in DNA: TGTGCCAGCAGTGAACTAGCGGGAGGCTACGAGCAGTACGTC. The chain uses TRBV6-1 and TRBJ2-7; 11 bases match TRBD2. Germline CDR1 reads MNHNS; CDR2 reads SASEGT. V was pared by 2 bases and J by 3 bases, with 0 bases of the junction left unmatched. CDR3 size: 14 residues.

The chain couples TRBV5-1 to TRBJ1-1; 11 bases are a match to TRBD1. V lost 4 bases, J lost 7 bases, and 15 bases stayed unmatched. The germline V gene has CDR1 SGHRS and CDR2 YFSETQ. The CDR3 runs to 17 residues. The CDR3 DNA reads TGCGCCAGCAGCCTCAGGACAGGGGGCCTCCTAGGTGGTGAAGCTTTCTTT. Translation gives CASSLRTGGLLGGEAFF. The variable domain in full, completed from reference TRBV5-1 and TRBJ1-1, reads KAGVTQTPRYLIKTRGQQVTLSCSPISGHRSVSWYQQTPGQGLQFLFEYFSETQRNKGNFPGRFSGRQFSNSRSEMNVSTLELGDSALYLCASSLRTGGLLGGEAFFGQGTRLTVV.

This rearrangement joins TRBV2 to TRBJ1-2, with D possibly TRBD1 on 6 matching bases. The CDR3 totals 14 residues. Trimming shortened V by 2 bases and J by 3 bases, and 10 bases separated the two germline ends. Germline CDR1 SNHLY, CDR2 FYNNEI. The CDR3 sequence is CASSEIRGDYGYTF. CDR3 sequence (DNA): TGTGCCAGCAGTGAAATCAGGGGCGACTATGGCTACACCTTC.

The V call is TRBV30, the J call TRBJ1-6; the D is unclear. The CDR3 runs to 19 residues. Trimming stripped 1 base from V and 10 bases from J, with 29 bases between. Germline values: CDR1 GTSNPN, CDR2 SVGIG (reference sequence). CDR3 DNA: TGTGCCTGGAGTGAAGAGACCGGGAGATTCCGTCGGCTAATGTCACCCCTCCACTTT. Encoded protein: CAWSEETGRFRRLMSPLHF.

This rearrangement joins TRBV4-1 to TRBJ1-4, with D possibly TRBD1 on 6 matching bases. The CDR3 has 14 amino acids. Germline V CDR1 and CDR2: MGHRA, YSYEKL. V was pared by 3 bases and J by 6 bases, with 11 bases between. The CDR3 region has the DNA TGCGCCAGCAGCCATGGTTCAGGGGATGAAAAACTGTTTTTT. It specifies CASSHGSGDEKLFF.

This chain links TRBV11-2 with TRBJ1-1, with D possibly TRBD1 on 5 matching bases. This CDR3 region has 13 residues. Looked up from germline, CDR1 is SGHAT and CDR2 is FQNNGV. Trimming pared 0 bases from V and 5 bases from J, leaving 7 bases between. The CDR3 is CASSLDQGTEAFF. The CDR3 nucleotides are TGTGCCAGCAGCTTAGATCAGGGAACTGAAGCTTTCTTT.

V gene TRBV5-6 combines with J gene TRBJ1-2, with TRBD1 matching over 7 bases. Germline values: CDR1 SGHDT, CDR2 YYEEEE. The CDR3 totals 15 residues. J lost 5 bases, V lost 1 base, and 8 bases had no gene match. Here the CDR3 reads CASSLWDRFGYGYTF. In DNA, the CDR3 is TGTGCCAGCAGCTTGTGGGACAGATTTGGGTATGGCTACACCTTC.

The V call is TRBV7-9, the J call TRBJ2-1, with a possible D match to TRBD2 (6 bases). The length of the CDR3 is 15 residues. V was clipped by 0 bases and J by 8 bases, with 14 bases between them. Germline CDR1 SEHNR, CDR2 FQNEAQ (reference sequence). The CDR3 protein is CASSLAGGPGDEQFF. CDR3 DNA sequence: TGTGCCAGCAGCTTAGCGGGAGGCCCCGGGGATGAGCAGTTCTTC.

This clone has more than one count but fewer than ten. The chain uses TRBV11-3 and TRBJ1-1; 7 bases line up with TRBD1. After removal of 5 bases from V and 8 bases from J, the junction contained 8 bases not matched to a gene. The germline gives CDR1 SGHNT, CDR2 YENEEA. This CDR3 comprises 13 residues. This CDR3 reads CASSPPGTVEAFF. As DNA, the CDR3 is TGTGCCAGCAGCCCACCCGGGACAGTAGAAGCTTTCTTT. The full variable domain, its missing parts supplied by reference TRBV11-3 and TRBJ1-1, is EAGVVQSPRYKIIEKKQPVAFWCNPISGHNTLYWYLQNLGQGPELLIRYENEEAVDDSQLPKDRFSAERLKGVDSTLKIQPAELGDSAVYLCASSPPGTVEAFFGQGTRLTVV.

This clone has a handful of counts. CDR3 sequence: CASRRGTKEDPNNNQPQHF. CDR3 sequence (DNA): TGTGCAAGTCGCCGGGGGACCAAAGAAGATCCGAATAACAATCAGCCCCAGCATTTT. This sequence joins TRBV12-2 and TRBJ1-5. TRBV12-2 counts as a pseudogene. The CDR3 is 19 amino acids.

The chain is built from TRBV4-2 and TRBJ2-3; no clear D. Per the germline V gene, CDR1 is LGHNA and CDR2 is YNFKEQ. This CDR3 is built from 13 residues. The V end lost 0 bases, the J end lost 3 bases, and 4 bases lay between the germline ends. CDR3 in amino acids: CASSQELTDTQYF. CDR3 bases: TGTGCCAGCAGCCAAGAACTAACAGATACGCAGTATTTT.

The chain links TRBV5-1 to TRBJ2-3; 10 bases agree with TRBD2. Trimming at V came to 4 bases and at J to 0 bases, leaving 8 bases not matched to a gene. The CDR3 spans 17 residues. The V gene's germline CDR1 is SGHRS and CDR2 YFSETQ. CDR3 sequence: CASSLTVAGGSTDTQYF. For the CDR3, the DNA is TGCGCCAGCAGCCTGACGGTAGCGGGGGGTAGCACAGATACGCAGTATTTT.

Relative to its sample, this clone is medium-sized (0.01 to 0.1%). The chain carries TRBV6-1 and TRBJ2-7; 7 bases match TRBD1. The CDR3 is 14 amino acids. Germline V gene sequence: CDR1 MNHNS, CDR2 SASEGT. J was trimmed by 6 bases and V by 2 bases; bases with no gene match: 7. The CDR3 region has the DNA TGTGCCAGCAGTGAATTGGGACAGCCCCTCGAGCAGTACGTC. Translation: CASSELGQPLEQYV.

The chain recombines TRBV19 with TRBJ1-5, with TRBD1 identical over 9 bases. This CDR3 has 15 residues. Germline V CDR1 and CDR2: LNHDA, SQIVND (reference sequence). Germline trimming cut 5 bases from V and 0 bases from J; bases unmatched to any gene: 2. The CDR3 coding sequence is TGTGCCAGTAGTCGGACAGGGGCTAGCAATCAGCCCCAGCATTTT. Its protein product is CASSRTGASNQPQHF.

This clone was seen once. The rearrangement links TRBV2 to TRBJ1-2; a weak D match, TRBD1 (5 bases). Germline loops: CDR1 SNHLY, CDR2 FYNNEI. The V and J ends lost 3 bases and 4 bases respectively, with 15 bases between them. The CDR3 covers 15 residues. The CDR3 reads CASSEVGHLGYGYTF. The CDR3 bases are TGTGCCAGCAGTGAGGTGGGGCACCTGGGCTATGGCTACACCTTC.

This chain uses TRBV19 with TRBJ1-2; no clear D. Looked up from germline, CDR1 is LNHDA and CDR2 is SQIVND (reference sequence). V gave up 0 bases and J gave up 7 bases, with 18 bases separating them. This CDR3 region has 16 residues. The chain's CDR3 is CASSIDHTDFGFGYTF. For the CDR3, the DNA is TGTGCCAGTAGTATAGACCACACGGACTTCGGGTTTGGCTACACCTTC.

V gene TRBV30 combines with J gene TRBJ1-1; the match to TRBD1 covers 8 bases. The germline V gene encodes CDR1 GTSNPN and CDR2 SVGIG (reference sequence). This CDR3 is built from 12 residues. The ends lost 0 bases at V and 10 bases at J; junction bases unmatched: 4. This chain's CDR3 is CAWSVGTGGAFF. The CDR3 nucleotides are TGTGCCTGGAGTGTAGGAACAGGGGGAGCTTTCTTT. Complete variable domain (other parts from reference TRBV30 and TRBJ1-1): SQTIHQWPATLVQPVGSPLSLECTVEGTSNPNLYWYRQAAGRGLQLLFYSVGIGQISSEVPQNLSASRPQDRQFILSSKKLLLSDSGFYLCAWSVGTGGAFFGQGTRLTVV.

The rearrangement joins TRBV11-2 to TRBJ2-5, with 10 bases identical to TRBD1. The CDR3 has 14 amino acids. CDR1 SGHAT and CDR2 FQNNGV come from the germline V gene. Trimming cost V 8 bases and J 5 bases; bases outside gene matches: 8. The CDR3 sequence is CASGTGVEVETQYF. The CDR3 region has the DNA TGTGCCAGCGGGACAGGGGTGGAAGTGGAGACCCAGTACTTC.

This chain's CDR3 is CASSWGVGAKNYGYTF. The CDR3, as DNA: TGTGCCAGCAGCTGGGGGGTGGGAGCCAAAAACTATGGCTACACCTTC. The chain is built from TRBV5-6 and TRBJ1-2; D perhaps matches TRBD1 (5 bases). CDR3 size: 16 residues. Germline CDR1 SGHDT, CDR2 YYEEEE. Trimming removed 3 bases at V and 2 bases at J, with 17 bases between.

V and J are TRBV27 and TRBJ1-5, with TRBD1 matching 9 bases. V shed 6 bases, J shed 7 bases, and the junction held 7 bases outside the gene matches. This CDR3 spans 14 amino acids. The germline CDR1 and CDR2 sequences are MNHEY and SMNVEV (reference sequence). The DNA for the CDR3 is TGTGCCAGCAGATCTACAGGGGGCTGGCAGCCCCAGCATTTT. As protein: CASRSTGGWQPQHF.

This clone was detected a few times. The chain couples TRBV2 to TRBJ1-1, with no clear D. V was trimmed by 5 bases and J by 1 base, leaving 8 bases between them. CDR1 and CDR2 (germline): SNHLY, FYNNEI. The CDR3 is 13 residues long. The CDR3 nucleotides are TGTGCCAGCAGTCAGGCTCCGAACACTGAAGCTTTCTTT. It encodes CASSQAPNTEAFF.

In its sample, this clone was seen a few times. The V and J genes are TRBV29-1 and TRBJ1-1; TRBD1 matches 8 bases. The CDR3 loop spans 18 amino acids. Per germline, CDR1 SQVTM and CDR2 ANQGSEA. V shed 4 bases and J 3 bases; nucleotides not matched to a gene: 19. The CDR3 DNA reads TGCAGCGTTGGGGGAGTCCGGACAGGGCGGTATACGGACACTGAAGCTTTCTTT. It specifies CSVGGVRTGRYTDTEAFF.

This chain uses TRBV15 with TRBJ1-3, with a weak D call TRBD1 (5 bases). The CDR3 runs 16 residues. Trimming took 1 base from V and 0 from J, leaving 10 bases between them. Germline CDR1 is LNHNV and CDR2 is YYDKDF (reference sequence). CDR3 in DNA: TGTGCCACCAGCAGAGTCGGGGGGATCTCTGGAAACACCATATATTTT. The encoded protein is CATSRVGGISGNTIYF.

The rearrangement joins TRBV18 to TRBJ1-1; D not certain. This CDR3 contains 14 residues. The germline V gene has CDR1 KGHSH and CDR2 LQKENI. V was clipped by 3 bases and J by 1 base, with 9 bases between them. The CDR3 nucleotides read TGTGCCAGCTCACCTGGTGCAGGGAACACTGAAGCTTTCTTT. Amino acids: CASSPGAGNTEAFF.